One sample yielded the 22 T cell receptor beta chains listed below, sequenced in a study of CD8+CD57+ T cells in acquired aplastic anemia. The study profiled TCR beta VDJ and CDR3 using genomic DNA as template. TCRdb independently ran MiXCR on the reads; one entry per CDR3 protein. The sample has 150,000 to 200,000 distinct CDR3 sequences; 64% are singletons. The sequenced material came from sorted CD4+, CD8+, or CD8+CD57+ T cells (not recorded which) from PBMCs. The receptors here all came from a human donor with severe aplastic anemia or a healthy control (not recorded which).

This CDR3 reads CASSFGGAGYEHF. The CDR3 nucleotides read TGTGCCAGCAGTTTTGGCGGGGCGGGCTACGAGCATTTT. V usage is TRBV12-3 or TRBV12-4 and J usage is TRBJ1-5, with a weak D call TRBD1 (5 bases). The CDR3 spans 13 residues. V lost 3 bases, J lost 14 bases, and 17 bases lay in between.

The chain recombines TRBV7-9 with TRBJ2-2, with 7 nucleotides matching TRBD1. Germline trimming cut 5 bases from V and 7 bases from J; bases unmatched to any gene: 22. Germline loops: CDR1 SEHNR, CDR2 FQNEAQ (reference sequence). There are 19 residues in the CDR3. The CDR3 region is CASSHLGQSYSPPFGELFF. CDR3 nucleotide sequence: TGTGCCAGCAGCCATTTGGGACAGTCGTACTCCCCACCGTTCGGGGAGCTGTTTTTT.

The sample holds one count of this clonotype. V is TRBV24-1 and J is TRBJ2-5; 8 nucleotides line up with TRBD2. CDR1 and CDR2 from the germline V gene are KGHDR and SFDVKD. The CDR3 spans 13 residues. Trimming removed 9 bases from V and 4 bases from J; junction bases left unmatched: 6. The CDR3 spells CATVVGRGETQYF. As DNA, the CDR3 is TGTGCCACCGTCGTCGGGAGGGGAGAGACCCAGTACTTC.

The CDR3 region is CASSFPRGGETQYF. The CDR3 DNA reads as TGTGCCAGCAGCTTCCCTCGGGGGGGGGAGACCCAGTACTTC. The V call is TRBV11-2, the J call TRBJ2-5; TRBD2 agrees at 8 bases. The CDR3 is 14 amino acids. V shed 3 bases, J shed 5 bases, and the junction held 5 bases outside the gene matches. Per germline, CDR1 SGHAT and CDR2 FQNNGV. The full variable domain, in which reference TRBV11-2 and TRBJ2-5 provide the parts outside the CDR3, is EAGVAQSPRYKIIEKRQSVAFWCNPISGHATLYWYQQILGQGPKLLIQFQNNGVVDDSQLPKDRFSAERLKGVDSTLKIQPAKLEDSAVYLCASSFPRGGETQYFGPGTRLLVL.

The rearrangement joins TRBV15 to TRBJ2-5; D ambiguous. CDR1 is LNHNV, CDR2 YYDKDF, per germline (reference sequence). The germline V and J ends were trimmed by 0 bases and 4 bases, with 15 bases remaining between them. CDR3 length equals 16 residues. Here the CDR3 DNA reads TGTGCCACCAGCAGAGATCGGGTGTCTAGTGGAGAGACCCAGTACTTC. As protein: CATSRDRVSSGETQYF.

This rearrangement joins TRBV2 to TRBJ1-5, with D hard to call. V dropped 4 bases and J dropped 0 bases, with 1 base sitting between them. CDR1 and CDR2 from the germline V gene are SNHLY and FYNNEI. The CDR3 is 12 amino acids. The CDR3 loop is CASSGSNQPQHF. The CDR3 nucleotides are TGTGCCAGCAGTGGTAGCAATCAGCCCCAGCATTTT.

This clonotype was seen a handful of times. The chain recombines TRBV7-9 with TRBJ2-7, with 7 bases lining up with TRBD1. CDR1 SEHNR and CDR2 FQNEAQ come from the germline V gene (reference sequence). CDR3 length: 16 amino acids. V trimming: 5 bases; J trimming: 3 bases; junction bases outside the gene matches: 13. CDR3 coding DNA: TGTGCCAGCAGCGTAACCTACAGGGGAAACAGCTACGAGCAGTACTTC. This codes for CASSVTYRGNSYEQYF.

The J gene is TRBJ1-5, the V gene TRBV10-3; the D gene is possibly TRBD1 (5 bases). The V end lost 4 bases, the J end lost 3 bases, and 13 bases lay between the germline ends. Germline CDR1 ENHRY, CDR2 SYGVKD. This CDR3 comprises 15 residues. CDR3: CAISGQGRNNQPQHF. Here the CDR3 DNA reads TGTGCCATCAGTGGGCAGGGACGAAACAATCAGCCCCAGCATTTT.

In regard to this clonotype: One end of the junction varies from germline; a read error may be responsible. The V and J genes are TRBV2 and TRBJ1-2; TRBD1 might be the D (5 bases). The CDR3 contains 12 residues. The germline V gene has CDR1 SNHLY and CDR2 FYNNEI. Here the CDR3 reads CVSSDGGDGYTF. As DNA, the CDR3 is TGTGTCAGCAGTGACGGGGGGGATGGCTACACCTTC.

This chain joins TRBV2 and TRBJ2-1, with 9 bases that match TRBD2. The CDR3 runs to 15 residues. Unmatched junction bases numbered 3, after V lost 5 bases and J lost 1 base. The germline V gene encodes CDR1 SNHLY and CDR2 FYNNEI. The CDR3 sequence: CASSSLAGSYNEQFF. The DNA of the CDR3 is TGTGCCAGCAGTTCGCTAGCGGGGTCCTACAATGAGCAGTTCTTC.

This clonotype showed up many times. This chain links TRBV11-2 with TRBJ2-7; D unclear. This CDR3 comprises 15 residues. Germline V gene lookup returns CDR1 SGHAT and CDR2 FQNNGV. Trimming cost V 1 base and J 3 bases, with 13 bases left between them. CDR3 amino acids: CASSLVLSTYYEQYF. CDR3 DNA sequence: TGTGCCAGCAGCTTAGTATTGTCAACCTACTACGAGCAGTACTTC.

The chain uses TRBV20-1 and TRBJ2-1, with 10 bases fitting TRBD2. The germline gives CDR1 DFQATT, CDR2 SNEGSKA (reference sequence). V lost 0 bases and J lost 14; bases outside the gene matches: 7. The CDR3 spans 13 residues. CDR3 sequence: CSARDPSGSEEFF. The CDR3 region has the DNA TGCAGTGCTAGAGATCCTAGCGGGAGTGAAGAGTTCTTC.

The gene calls are TRBV10-3 and TRBJ1-5, with unresolved D. CDR3 length equals 12 residues. The V and J ends lost 2 bases and 7 bases respectively, with 6 bases between them. CDR1 and CDR2 (germline): ENHRY, SYGVKD. In nucleotides, the CDR3 is TGTGCCATCAGTGAGAGTGGACAGCCCCAGCATTTT. Translated: CAISESGQPQHF.

The chain is built from TRBV7-3 and TRBJ2-3, with D perhaps matching TRBD2 (5 bases). Per germline, CDR1 SGHTA and CDR2 FQGTGA. V was pared by 4 bases and J by 6 bases, with 11 bases between. There are 13 residues in the CDR3. The CDR3 nucleotides read TGTGCCAGCAGCTATGATCAGCGGGATACGCAGTATTTT. It specifies CASSYDQRDTQYF.

This clonotype came up many times. The gene calls are TRBV12-3 or TRBV12-4 and TRBJ1-2, with D possibly being TRBD1 (6 bases). Trimming stripped 7 bases from V and 2 bases from J, with 17 bases between. The CDR3 length is 15 residues. The CDR3 bases are TGTGCCAGCATATTGGGGCAGGGGCAAAACTATGGCTACACCTTC. This codes for CASILGQGQNYGYTF.

J is TRBJ2-2 and V is TRBV15, with 14 bases fitting TRBD2. Germline CDR1 reads LNHNV; CDR2 reads YYDKDF (reference sequence). The CDR3 consists of 16 residues. J gave up 3 bases and V 4 bases, and 1 base lay outside the gene matches. The CDR3 coding sequence is TGTGCCACCAGCAAGGGACTAGCGGGAGACACCGGGGAGCTGTTTTTT. Protein sequence: CATSKGLAGDTGELFF.

A remark on this clonotype: At one of its ends the junction is not consistent with the germline gene, which may arise from a read error. The V call is TRBV9, the J call TRBJ1-1; no definite D call. The CDR3 covers 14 residues. CDR1 and CDR2 from the germline V gene are SGDLS and YYNGEE. The CDR3 region is CASSVGIGPTEAFF. The CDR3 coding sequence is TGCGCCAGCAGTGTAGGGATAGGACCTACTGAAGCTTTCTTT.

A single count supports this clonotype. V and J are TRBV7-9 and TRBJ2-7; D is unclear. CDR1 is SEHNR, CDR2 FQNEAQ, per germline (reference sequence). CDR3 size: 13 residues. V was cut by 5 bases and J by 2 bases, with 10 bases left in between. The CDR3 nucleotides read TGTGCCAGCAGCCCCGGAACTCCCTACGAGCAGTACTTC. Protein sequence: CASSPGTPYEQYF. Filled out from reference TRBV7-9 and TRBJ2-7, the complete variable domain reads DTGVSQNPRHKITKRGQNVTFRCDPISEHNRLYWYRQTLGQGPEFLTYFQNEAQLEKSRLLSDRFSAERPKGSFSTLEIQRTEQGDSAMYLCASSPGTPYEQYFGPGTRLTVT.

This clonotype has a single count. The rearrangement links TRBV20-1 to TRBJ2-3; D is unclear. The germline gives CDR1 DFQATT, CDR2 SNEGSKA (reference sequence). CDR3 size: 15 residues. The V and J ends lost 1 base and 0 bases respectively, with 11 bases between them. In DNA form, the CDR3 reads TGCAGTGCTAGAGTAGGTAGCAGAAGCACAGATACGCAGTATTTT. It encodes CSARVGSRSTDTQYF.

The rearrangement links TRBV19 to TRBJ2-1; D call uncertain. Near its end, the DNA agrees better with TRBJ2-5, so the J call may be wrong. This CDR3 is 13 amino acids long. CDR1 and CDR2 from the germline V gene are LNHDA and SQIVND (reference sequence). Here the CDR3 reads CASSTSVRQTQYF. The CDR3 DNA reads TGTGCCAGTAGTACCTCGGTGCGTCAGACCCAGTACTTC.

Only a few counts were recorded for this clonotype. Written as DNA, the CDR3 is TGTGCCAGCAGCTTTAGGACAGGGTTTTACGAGCAGTACTTC. Translated: CASSFRTGFYEQYF. This chain joins TRBV7-8 and TRBJ2-7; 8 bases are shared with TRBD1. CDR3 size: 14 residues. Per the germline V gene, CDR1 is SGHVS and CDR2 is FQNEAQ. V lost 3 bases to trimming and J lost 4 bases; unmatched junction nucleotides: 5. Variable domain in full (rest from reference TRBV7-8 and TRBJ2-7): GAGVSQSPRYKVAKRGQDVALRCDPISGHVSLFWYQQALGQGPEFLTYFQNEAQLDKSGLPSDRFFAERPEGSVSTLKIQRTQQEDSAVYLCASSFRTGFYEQYFGPGTRLTVT.

CDR3 sequence: CSAPVLANEQFF. The CDR3 region has the DNA TGCAGTGCTCCAGTACTAGCGAATGAGCAGTTCTTC. This chain connects TRBV20-1 to TRBJ2-1; 7 nucleotides line up with TRBD2. V shed 5 bases and J 7 bases; nucleotides not matched to a gene: 5. This CDR3 is built from 12 residues. Looked up from germline, CDR1 is DFQATT and CDR2 is SNEGSKA (reference sequence).